This T cell receptor beta chain appears in the sequencing data of a study of blood T cells in healthy people across ages. This CDR3 region has 13 residues. Trimming took 3 bases from V and 7 from J, leaving 8 bases between them. Germline V gene data show CDR1 as SGHRS and CDR2 as YFSETQ. This clonotype was recorded only once. Each donor gave roughly 9.8 milliliters of peripheral blood. Primers used in a second PCR of about 6 to 11 cycles were a sample-barcoded 5' primer and a J-beta primer mix. A single record per CDR3 protein comes from TCRdb applying MiXCR to the 5' RACE reads. The sample includes hundreds of thousands of distinct CDR3 sequences, about 61% of them seen just once.

The rearrangement links TRBV5-1 to TRBJ1-6; unclear D gene. The sequenced sample was blood. This TCR was sampled from a man between 35 and 55 years old in good health. CDR3 bases: TGCGCCAGCAGCTCCGCCCAGAATTCACCCCTCCACTTT. Encoded protein: CASSSAQNSPLHF.